The 4 T cell receptor beta chains reported below all come from one sample, sequenced in a study of T cells in Graves' hyperthyroidism and ophthalmopathy. RNA transcripts were the template for amplifying TCR beta CDR3 regions. With the HTBI primer set, the TCR CDR3 went through a first round of RT-PCR. TCRdb recomputed calls from the multiplex PCR reads with MiXCR, one row per CDR3 protein. The repertoire holds under 350,000 distinct CDR3 sequences, 15% to 20% seen once, with approximately 49% in the top ten. Sequencing was done on a sample of blood. Source of these receptors: a woman aged 45 to 65 with Graves' hyperthyroidism.

This chain uses TRBV5-6 with TRBJ2-6; perhaps D is TRBD1 or TRBD2 (7 bases each). This CDR3 comprises 17 residues. V was cut by 4 bases and J by 3 bases, with 17 bases left in between. Germline V gene sequence: CDR1 SGHDT, CDR2 YYEEEE. For the CDR3, the DNA is TGTGCCAGCAGCCGGTTGGGAGGGGGCATTGGGGCCAACGTCCTGACTTTC. It translates to CASSRLGGGIGANVLTF. The whole variable domain, remainder taken from reference TRBV5-6 and TRBJ2-6, is DAGVTQSPTHLIKTRGQQVTLRCSPKSGHDTVSWYQQALGQGPQFIFQYYEEEERQRGNFPDRFSGHQFPNYSSELNVNALLLGDSALYLCASSRLGGGIGANVLTFGAGSRLTVL.

This clonotype has a handful of counts. This chain connects TRBV4-2 to TRBJ2-2, with D perhaps matching TRBD1 (5 bases). The germline CDR1 and CDR2 sequences are LGHNA and YNFKEQ. The germline V and J ends were trimmed by 0 bases and 6 bases, with 8 bases remaining between them. There are 14 residues in the CDR3. The CDR3 coding sequence is TGTGCCAGCAGCCAAGATCAGGGCTCCGGGGAGCTGTTTTTT. The encoded protein is CASSQDQGSGELFF.

This clonotype was seen many times. V gene TRBV13 combines with J gene TRBJ2-5; 12 nucleotides agree with TRBD2. Germline-derived CDR1 and CDR2 are PRHDT and FYEKMQ (reference sequence). This CDR3 spans 14 amino acids. The V segment lost 5 bases and the J segment 5 bases; nucleotides outside the gene matches: 3. CDR3 sequence reads: CASSTTSGGETQYF. The CDR3 DNA follows: TGTGCCAGCAGCACAACTAGCGGGGGGGAGACCCAGTACTTC.

This clonotype was seen a single time. The CDR3 ends on some other residue instead of the conserved phenylalanine or tryptophan, so this is likely a read error. V usage is TRBV5-1 and J usage is TRBJ1-5, with 8 bases matching TRBD1. This CDR3 is 14 amino acids long. V lost 4 bases, J lost 7 bases, and 7 bases stayed unmatched. CDR1 and CDR2 from the germline V gene are SGHRS and YFSETQ. The CDR3 DNA sequence: TGCGCCAGCAGCCCCGGACAGGGAGAACAGCCCCAGCATCTT. Translating it yields CASSPGQGEQPQHL.